This entry features one TCR beta chain sequence. Its target is unknown. Looked up from germline, CDR1 is MNHEY and CDR2 is SMNVEV (reference sequence). This CDR3 has 14 residues. The V gene lost 8 bases and the J gene lost 6 bases, with 17 bases spanning the gap. Clones were sequenced by immunoSEQ multiplex PCR, and TCRdb holds only the in-frame ones, with some missing. The top ten clones hold around 0.55% of a sample with 90,000 to 150,000 clones, over 75% of them seen once. The data are from a study of OX40 agonist ivuxolimab in advanced cancers. Whole-study findings and limits: The mean number of expanded clones was higher in CD8+ T cells than in CD4+. Doses of 0.1 to 3.0 mg/kg were accompanied by clonal expansion of CD4+ and CD8+ blood T cells by week 6. Certain nonresponders additionally had low normalized T-cell clonal expansion.

Patients were excluded for autoimmune disease history or systemic immunosuppression. The source is an adult with an advanced solid tumor such as melanoma, head and neck, liver or kidney cancer. The starting material was CD4+ or CD8+ T cells sorted from blood, obtained in a trial of the OX40 agonist ivuxolimab. The chain recombines TRBV27 with TRBJ2-1; perhaps TRBD2 as D (5 bases). CDR3 in amino acids: CASSYKPAGNEQFF. CDR3 DNA: TGTGCCAGCTCCTATAAACCGGCGGGCAATGAGCAGTTCTTC.